This T cell receptor (beta chain) was identified during a study of identical twins. TCRdb fed the 5' RACE reads into MiXCR, producing one record per CDR3 protein. The data contain hundreds of thousands of distinct CDR3 sequences, around 21% of them singletons. The CDR3 has 15 amino acids. From germline, CDR1 is DFQATT and CDR2 SNEGSKA (reference sequence). Unmatched junction bases numbered 15, after V lost 6 bases and J lost 8 bases. These sequences were also reported in another study, on T cells expressing NK-cell markers.

This TCR came from a woman aged 18-29 years in good health. V and J are TRBV20-1 and TRBJ2-1; 8 bases align to TRBD2. Sequenced sample: PBMCs. The CDR3 protein is CSAESGGLRSDEQFF. The CDR3 region has the DNA TGCAGTGCCGAGTCGGGGGGGCTCCGGTCGGATGAGCAGTTCTTC.